This TCR beta chain was obtained from a study of molecular identifiers for immune sequencing clone quantification. A single record per CDR3 protein comes from TCRdb applying MiXCR to the PCR reads. Here the sample spans roughly 97,000 distinct CDR3 sequences, approximately 24% being singletons. Naive CD8 T cells were sorted, and the gate applied was CD8+CD4-CCR7+CD45RA+. Study-wide findings and caveats: Effector cells had over 99% of their molecules in clones above 20 RNA copies, while naive cells had under 1%. Detection of one spiked Jurkat cell's TCR RNA reportedly worked in one million naive cells.

In its sample, this clonotype was seen a few times. Its target is not known. A read error may be the cause here, since a much bigger clone is one base away. V gave up 4 bases and J gave up 2 bases, with 13 bases separating them. There are 15 residues in the CDR3. The germline CDR1 and CDR2 sequences are LGHNA and YSLEER. This rearrangement joins TRBV4-3 to TRBJ2-3; no reliable D call. The sequencing input was naive CD8+ T cells from blood, with Jurkat cell RNA spiked in. Subset described: FACS-sorted CD8+CD4-CCR7+CD45RA+ naive T cells. This receptor was obtained from a human donor in good health. Some libraries in this study had Jurkat cell RNA spiked in. The CDR3 reads CASSPAPRTTDTQYF. In nucleotides, the CDR3 is TGCGCCAGCAGCCCGGCCCCCAGGACCACAGATACGCAGTATTTT.